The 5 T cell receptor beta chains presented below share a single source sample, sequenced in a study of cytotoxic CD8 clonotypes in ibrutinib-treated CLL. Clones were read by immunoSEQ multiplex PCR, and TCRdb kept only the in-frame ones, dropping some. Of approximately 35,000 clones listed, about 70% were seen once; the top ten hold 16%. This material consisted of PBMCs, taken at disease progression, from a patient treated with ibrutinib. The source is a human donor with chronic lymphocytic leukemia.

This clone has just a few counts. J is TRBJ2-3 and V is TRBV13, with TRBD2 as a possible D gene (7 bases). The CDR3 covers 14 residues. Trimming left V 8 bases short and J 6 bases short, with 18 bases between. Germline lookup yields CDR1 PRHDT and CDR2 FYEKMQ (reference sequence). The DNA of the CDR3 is TGTGCCAGCCAGGATAGGGGGGGCCTGGATACGCAGTATTTT. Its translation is CASQDRGGLDTQYF.

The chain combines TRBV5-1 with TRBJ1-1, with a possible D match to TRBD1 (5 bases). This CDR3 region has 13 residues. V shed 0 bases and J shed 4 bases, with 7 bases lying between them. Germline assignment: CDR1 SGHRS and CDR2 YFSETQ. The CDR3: CASSLVRGTEAFF. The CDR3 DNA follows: TGCGCCAGCAGCTTGGTAAGGGGCACTGAAGCTTTCTTT. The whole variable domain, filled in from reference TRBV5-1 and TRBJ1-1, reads KAGVTQTPRYLIKTRGQQVTLSCSPISGHRSVSWYQQTPGQGLQFLFEYFSETQRNKGNFPGRFSGRQFSNSRSEMNVSTLELGDSALYLCASSLVRGTEAFFGQGTRLTVV.

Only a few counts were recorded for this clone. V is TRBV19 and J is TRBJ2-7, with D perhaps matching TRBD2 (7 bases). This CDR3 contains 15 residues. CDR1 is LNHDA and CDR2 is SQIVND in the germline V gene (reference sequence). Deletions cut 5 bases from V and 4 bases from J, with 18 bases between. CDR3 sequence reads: CASSPLGGERYEQYF. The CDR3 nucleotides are TGTGCCAGTAGTCCCCTAGGGGGGGAGAGATACGAGCAGTACTTC.

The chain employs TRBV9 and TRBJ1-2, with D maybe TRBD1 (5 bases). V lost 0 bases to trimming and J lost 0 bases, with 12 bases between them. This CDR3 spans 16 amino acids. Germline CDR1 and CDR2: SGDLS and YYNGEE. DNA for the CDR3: TGTGCCAGCAGCGTAGTTTCAGGGCCTACTAACTATGGCTACACCTTC. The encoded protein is CASSVVSGPTNYGYTF.

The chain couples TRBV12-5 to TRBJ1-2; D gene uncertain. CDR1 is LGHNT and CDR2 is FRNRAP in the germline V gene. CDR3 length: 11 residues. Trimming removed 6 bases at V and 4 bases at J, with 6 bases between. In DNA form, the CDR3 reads TGTGCTAGTGGCCGAGGCTATGGCTACACCTTC. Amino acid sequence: CASGRGYGYTF.